This is a list of T cell receptor beta chains from one sample in a study of T cells in localized non-small cell lung cancer. Data came from immunoSEQ multiplex PCR; TCRdb stores just in-frame clones and leaves some out. Of 3,500 to 5,500 clones listed, around 25% are singletons. Sequenced here: lung tumor tissue, sampled before any cancer treatment. These receptor sequences come from a male donor at least 60 years old with stage I lung adenocarcinoma. Each CDR3 is given with its conserved first and last residue. Fields, in order: D gene, CDR3 length, V gene, J gene, clone size, CDR3 DNA, CDR3 protein. The D gene is left open where the match is weak. Clone sizes are given selectively: once, few, many, or a class where the clone is expanded.

-	15	TRBV11-3	TRBJ1-5	medium-sized	TGTGCCAGCAGCCCACCTGGAAGGATCAATCAGCCCCAGCATTTT	CASSPPGRINQPQHF
-	14	TRBV28	TRBJ2-3	few	TGTGCCAGCAGTTTTTCAATCGACAGGGATACGCAGTATTTT	CASSFSIDRDTQYF
TRBD2	16	TRBV10-2	TRBJ2-3	-	TGCGCCAGCAGTGAACCTAGCGGGGGGCTCACAGATACGCAGTATTTT	CASSEPSGGLTDTQYF
-	13	TRBV30	TRBJ1-5	-	TGTGCCTGGAGTGTGGATATCAATCAGCCCCAGCATTTT	CAWSVDINQPQHF
TRBD2	15	TRBV29-1	TRBJ2-1	-	TGCAGCGCTCACCCCCCGGGAGGTAGCGCCAATGAGCAGTTCTTC	CSAHPPGGSANEQFF
-	12	TRBV6-8	TRBJ1-5	-	TGTGCCAGCAGTACCTTGAATCAGCCCCAGCATTTT	CASSTLNQPQHF
TRBD1	15	TRBV29-1	TRBJ2-2	-	TGCAGCGTAAGAACCCCGGGACAGCGGACCGGGGAGCTGTTTTTT	CSVRTPGQRTGELFF
-	13	TRBV29-1	TRBJ1-4	-	TGCAGCGTTGAAAATGCAGGGGATGAAAAACTGTTTTTT	CSVENAGDEKLFF
TRBD1	15	TRBV25-1	TRBJ2-2	few	TGTGCCAGCTCCAAAAGGGACAGCAACACCGGGGAGCTGTTTTTT	CASSKRDSNTGELFF
-	14	TRBV11-3	TRBJ1-1	few	TGTGCCAGCAGCTTACAGGGCTTGAACACTGAAGCTTTCTTT	CASSLQGLNTEAFF
-	13	TRBV2	TRBJ2-3	few	TGTGCCAGCAGACGACTAGTCACAGATACGCAGTATTTT	CASRRLVTDTQYF
-	17	TRBV9	TRBJ1-2	many	TGTGCCAGCAGCCCATCCCCCCTAAGCCCGTCCAACTATGGCTACACCTTC	CASSPSPLSPSNYGYTF
TRBD2	14	TRBV2	TRBJ2-7	many	TGTGCCAGCGACGAACTAGCGAGCTCCAACGAGCAGTACTTC	CASDELASSNEQYF
-	14	TRBV11-1	TRBJ1-5	-	TGTGCCAGCAGCATAGCGGGGAGCAATCAGCCCCAGCATTTT	CASSIAGSNQPQHF
-	12	TRBV9	TRBJ2-3	-	TGTGCCAGCAGCTCTCGCGCAGATACGCAGTATTTT	CASSSRADTQYF
-	13	TRBV19	TRBJ2-1	few	TGTGCCAGTAGTATTGGGGGCAACAATGAGCAGTTCTTC	CASSIGGNNEQFF
-	14	TRBV25-1	TRBJ2-1	-	TGTGCCAGCAGTGACATGGGACTTTGGGATGAGCAGTTCTTC	CASSDMGLWDEQFF
TRBD1	15	TRBV6-8	TRBJ1-3	-	TGTGCCAGCTTCGGGACAGGGTATAGTGGAAACACCATATATTTT	CASFGTGYSGNTIYF
TRBD1	15	TRBV19	TRBJ2-1	-	TGTGCCAGTAGTTCCGGGACAGGGAGGAGGAATGAGCAGTTCTTC	CASSSGTGRRNEQFF
-	15	TRBV30	TRBJ1-2	-	TGTGCCTGGGACAACGGGCAGGGACGGACGACGGGCTACACCTTC	CAWDNGQGRTTGYTF
-	14	TRBV30	TRBJ2-5	-	TGTGCCTGGGCCGGGACTCCCCAGGGAGAGACCCAGTACTTC	CAWAGTPQGETQYF
-	14	TRBV4-1	TRBJ1-1	medium-sized	TGCGCCAGCAGCCGGGTAGGATGGAACACTGAAGCTTTCTTT	CASSRVGWNTEAFF
-	17	TRBV6-8	TRBJ1-2	few	TGTGCCAGCAGTACTCCTCACGGGGGGAAAGATTCCTATGGCTACACCTTC	CASSTPHGGKDSYGYTF
-	13	TRBV7-2	TRBJ1-1	medium-sized	TGTGCCAGCAGCTTAAGTGGGGACACTGAAGCTTTCTTT	CASSLSGDTEAFF
TRBD1	17	TRBV19	TRBJ1-1	-	TGTGCCAGTAGTTCCGACCGCCGACAGGGGATGAACACTGAAGCTTTCTTT	CASSSDRRQGMNTEAFF
-	14	TRBV9	TRBJ2-7	medium-sized	TGTGCCAGCAGCCGGGGCAGACCCCTCCCCGAGCAGTACTTC	CASSRGRPLPEQYF
-	14	TRBV18	TRBJ1-1	-	TGTGCCAGCTCACCGGACAGAACAAACACTGAAGCTTTCTTT	CASSPDRTNTEAFF
-	13	TRBV18	TRBJ2-7	-	TGTGCCAGCTCTCATTCCGGTGGCTACGAGCAGTACTTC	CASSHSGGYEQYF
-	14	TRBV28	TRBJ1-1	once	TGTGCCAGCAGTGCCCTGGGGGGGAACACTGAAGCTTTCTTT	CASSALGGNTEAFF